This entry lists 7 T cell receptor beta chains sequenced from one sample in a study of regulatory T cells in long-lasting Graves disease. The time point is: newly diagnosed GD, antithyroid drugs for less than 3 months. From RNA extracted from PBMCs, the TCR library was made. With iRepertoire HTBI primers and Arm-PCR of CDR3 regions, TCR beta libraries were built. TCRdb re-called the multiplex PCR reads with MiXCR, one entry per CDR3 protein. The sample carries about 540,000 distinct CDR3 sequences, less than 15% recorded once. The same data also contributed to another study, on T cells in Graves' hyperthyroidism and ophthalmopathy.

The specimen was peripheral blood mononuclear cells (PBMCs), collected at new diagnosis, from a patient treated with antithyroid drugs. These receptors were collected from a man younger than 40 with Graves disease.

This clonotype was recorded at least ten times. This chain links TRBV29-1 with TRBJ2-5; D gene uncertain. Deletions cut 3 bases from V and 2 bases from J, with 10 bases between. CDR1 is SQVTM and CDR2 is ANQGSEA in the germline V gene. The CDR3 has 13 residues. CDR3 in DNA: TGCAGCGTTGATTTGCGGAGACAAGAGACCCAGTACTTC. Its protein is CSVDLRRQETQYF. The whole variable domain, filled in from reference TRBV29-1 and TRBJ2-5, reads SAVISQKPSRDICQRGTSLTIQCQVDSQVTMMFWYRQQPGQSLTLIATANQGSEATYESGFVIDKFPISRPNLTFSTLTVSNMSPEDSSIYLCSVDLRRQETQYFGPGTRLLVL.

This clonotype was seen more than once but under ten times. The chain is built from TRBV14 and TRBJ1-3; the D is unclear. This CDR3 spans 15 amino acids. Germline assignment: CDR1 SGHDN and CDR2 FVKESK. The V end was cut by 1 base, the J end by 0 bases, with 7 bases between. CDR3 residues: CASSQGALSGNTIYF. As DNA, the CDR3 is TGTGCCAGCAGCCAAGGGGCCCTCTCTGGAAACACCATATATTTT.

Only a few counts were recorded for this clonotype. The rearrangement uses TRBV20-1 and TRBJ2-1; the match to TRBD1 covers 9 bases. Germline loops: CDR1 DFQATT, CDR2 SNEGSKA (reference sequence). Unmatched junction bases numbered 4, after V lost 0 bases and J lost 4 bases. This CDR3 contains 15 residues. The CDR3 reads CSARDGTGTYNEQFF. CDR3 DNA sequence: TGCAGTGCTAGAGATGGGACAGGGACTTACAATGAGCAGTTCTTC.

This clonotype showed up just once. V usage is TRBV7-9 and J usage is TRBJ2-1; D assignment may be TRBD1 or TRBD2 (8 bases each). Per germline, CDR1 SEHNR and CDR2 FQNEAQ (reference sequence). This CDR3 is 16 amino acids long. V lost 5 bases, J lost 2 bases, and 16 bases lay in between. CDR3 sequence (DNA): TGTGCCAGCAGCCGGGGGGGACAGGAAACCTACAATGAGCAGTTCTTC. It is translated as CASSRGGQETYNEQFF.

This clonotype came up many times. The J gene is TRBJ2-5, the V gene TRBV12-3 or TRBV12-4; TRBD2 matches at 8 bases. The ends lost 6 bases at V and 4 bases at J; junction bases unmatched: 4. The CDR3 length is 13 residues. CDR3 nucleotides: TGTGCCAGCAGCTGGCTAGCGGGAGAGACCCAGTACTTC. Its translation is CASSWLAGETQYF.

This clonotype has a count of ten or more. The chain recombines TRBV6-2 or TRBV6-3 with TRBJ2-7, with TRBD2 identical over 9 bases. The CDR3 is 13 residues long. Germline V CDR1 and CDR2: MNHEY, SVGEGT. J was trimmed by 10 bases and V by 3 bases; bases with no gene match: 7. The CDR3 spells CASSYRREGTQYF. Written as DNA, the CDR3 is TGTGCCAGCAGTTATAGGCGGGAGGGGACTCAGTACTTC.

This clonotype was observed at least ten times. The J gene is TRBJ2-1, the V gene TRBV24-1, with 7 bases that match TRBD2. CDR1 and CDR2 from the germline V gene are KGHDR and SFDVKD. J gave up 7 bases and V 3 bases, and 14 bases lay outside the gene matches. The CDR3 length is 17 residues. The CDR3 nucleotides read TGTGCCACCAGTGATCGACTTCTAGCGGACTTGAGGAATGAGCAGTTCTTC. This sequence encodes CATSDRLLADLRNEQFF.